This T cell receptor (beta chain) was captured by sequencing in a study of Graves' ophthalmopathy and Graves' hyperthyroidism. As to this clonotype: Its matching antigen is unknown.

CDR3 length equals 14 residues. J gave up 5 bases and V 6 bases, and 8 bases lay outside the gene matches. Looked up from germline, CDR1 is MNHNS and CDR2 is SASEGT. Symptoms, serum thyroxine and TRAb, thyroid ultrasound, and orbital computed tomography formed the diagnostic basis. The PBMC fraction was derived from 10 ml of fresh peripheral blood. RNA served as the template for amplifying TCR beta CDR3 regions. HTBI-primed first-round RT-PCR preceded second-round multiplex PCR. Each CDR3 protein gets one entry after TCRdb re-called the multiplex PCR reads with MiXCR. Here the sample spans 300,000 to 450,000 distinct CDR3 sequences, about 18% being singletons. Notes on the study in general: In blood, most expanded thyroid clonotypes above 0.001 frequency were also detected.

The TCR was taken from an adult woman with stable Graves' hyperthyroidism. The chain combines TRBV6-1 with TRBJ1-1; TRBD1 agrees at 8 bases. The sequenced material came from peripheral blood. In DNA, the CDR3 is TGTGCCAGCAGACCGGGACAGGTAACGACTGAAGCTTTCTTT. It translates to CASRPGQVTTEAFF.